This is a list of T cell receptor beta chains from one sample in a study of T and B cells in COVID-19 patients. TCRdb reanalysed the multiplex PCR reads using MiXCR and keeps one entry per CDR3 protein. The sample lists some 15,000 distinct CDR3 sequences, roughly 29% occurring once. The sample consisted of blood. These receptors all stem from a human donor who had recovered from COVID-19. The conserved cysteine and the conserved F or W are not part of the CDR3 here.

J: TRBJ2-1
V: TRBV19
length: 12
CDR3: ASSGTSGTGGQF

J: TRBJ2-5
V: TRBV5-6
length: 11
CDR3: ASSRTGQETQY

J: TRBJ2-2
V: TRBV19
length: 13
CDR3: ASSMYSTNTGELF

J: TRBJ1-1
V: TRBV6-5
length: 13
CDR3: ASSPRGTVNTEAF

J: TRBJ1-3
V: TRBV15
length: 13
CDR3: ATSRHRDSGNTIY

J: TRBJ1-1
V: TRBV12-3/TRBV12-4
length: 10
CDR3: ASSFRDSGAF

J: TRBJ1-5
V: TRBV7-2
length: 15
CDR3: ASSKTGTGGDNQPQH

J: TRBJ2-7
V: TRBV14
length: 12
CDR3: ASSHLSGTYEQY

J: TRBJ2-2
V: TRBV30
length: 14
CDR3: AWSLGQGVFTGELF

J: TRBJ2-1
V: TRBV24-1
length: 16
CDR3: ATSGPGLARREYNEQF

J: TRBJ1-1
V: TRBV11-3
length: 10
CDR3: ASSLFSTEAF

J: TRBJ1-2
V: TRBV15
length: 14
CDR3: ATSRDRAGTRYGYT

J: TRBJ2-2
V: TRBV19
length: 15
CDR3: ASSIAAGLLRAGELF

J: TRBJ2-2
V: TRBV18
length: 13
CDR3: ASSPGQMNTGELF

J: TRBJ2-2
V: TRBV6-4
length: 15
CDR3: ASSPRHGGSNTGELF

J: TRBJ1-1
V: TRBV12-3/TRBV12-4
length: 13
CDR3: ASSPSTLVNTEAF

J: TRBJ2-7
V: TRBV19
length: 12
CDR3: ASRLTAKQYEQY

J: TRBJ1-4
V: TRBV30
length: 12
CDR3: AWSLGGANEKLF

J: TRBJ2-3
V: TRBV20-1
length: 15
CDR3: SARPTGQEVSTDTQY

J: TRBJ2-3
V: TRBV6-2/TRBV6-3
length: 12
CDR3: ASTNGGVEDTQY

J: TRBJ2-2
V: TRBV12-3/TRBV12-4
length: 14
CDR3: ASSLAGGANTGELF

J: TRBJ1-5
V: TRBV19
length: 12
CDR3: ASKTGSLGQPQH

J: TRBJ2-1
V: TRBV19
length: 12
CDR3: ASSIPGQHNEQF

J: TRBJ2-7
V: TRBV7-9
length: 13
CDR3: ASSNSQATVYEQY

J: TRBJ1-5
V: TRBV29-1
length: 12
CDR3: SVTTGWSNQPQH

J: TRBJ2-7
V: TRBV6-2/TRBV6-3
length: 13
CDR3: ASSVFEGASYEQY

J: TRBJ1-2
V: TRBV18
length: 11
CDR3: ASSPGQGYGYT

J: TRBJ2-3
V: TRBV19
length: 12
CDR3: ASSIMLYTDTQY

J: TRBJ2-7
V: TRBV19
length: 11
CDR3: ASSMGDGYEQY

J: TRBJ2-3
V: TRBV15
length: 13
CDR3: ATSRAGAHDDTQY

J: TRBJ2-1
V: TRBV18
length: 15
CDR3: ASSPLVGTGAYNERF

J: TRBJ2-3
V: TRBV7-2
length: 14
CDR3: ASSPQFGRLTDTQY

J: TRBJ2-5
V: TRBV6-5
length: 12
CDR3: ASSFLRGEETQY

J: TRBJ1-1
V: TRBV10-3
length: 9
CDR3: AIGRNTEAF

J: TRBJ2-7
V: TRBV15
length: 13
CDR3: ATSREQGLLRVQY

J: TRBJ2-2
V: TRBV6-5
length: 13
CDR3: ASSYTGVGTGELF

J: TRBJ2-2
V: TRBV6-2/TRBV6-3
length: 13
CDR3: ASSSTGAGIGELF

J: TRBJ2-3
V: TRBV19
length: 10
CDR3: ASGTGADTQY

J: TRBJ2-2
V: TRBV18
length: 12
CDR3: ASSPGGGTGELF

J: TRBJ2-5
V: TRBV5-4
length: 12
CDR3: ASSIGQRKETQY